This record looks at one TCR beta chain sequence and its context. Assay used: immunoSEQ multiplex PCR; TCRdb lists only in-frame clones, some missing. This table has approximately 170,000 clones, around 86% appearing once. These data belong to a study of blood T cell repertoires in COVID-19. This TCR was sampled from a man in his 70s who had recovered from COVID-19. The sample comprised peripheral blood.

CDR3 protein: CASSSMGLAGNNEQFF. The CDR3 DNA is TGTGCCAGCAGCTCAATGGGACTAGCGGGTAACAATGAGCAGTTCTTC. The chain couples TRBV7-2 to TRBJ2-1, with TRBD2 matching 12 bases. The CDR3 contains 16 residues. The J segment lost 5 bases and the V segment lost 4 bases, leaving 6 bases of the junction unmatched. Germline assignment: CDR1 SGHTA and CDR2 FQGNSA.